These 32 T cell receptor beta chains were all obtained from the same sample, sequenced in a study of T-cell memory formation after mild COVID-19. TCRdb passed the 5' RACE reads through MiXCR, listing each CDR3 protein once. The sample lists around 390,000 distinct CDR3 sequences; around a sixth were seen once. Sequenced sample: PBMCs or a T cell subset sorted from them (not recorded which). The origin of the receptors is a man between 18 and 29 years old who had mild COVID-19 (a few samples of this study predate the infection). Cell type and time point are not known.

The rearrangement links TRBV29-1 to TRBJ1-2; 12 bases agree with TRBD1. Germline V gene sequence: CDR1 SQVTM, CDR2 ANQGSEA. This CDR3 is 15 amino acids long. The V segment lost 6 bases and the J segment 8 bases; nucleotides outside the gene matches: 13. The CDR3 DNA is TGCAGCGTCCAGGATCCGGGACAGGGGGCTCGGGGCTACACCTTC. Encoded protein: CSVQDPGQGARGYTF.

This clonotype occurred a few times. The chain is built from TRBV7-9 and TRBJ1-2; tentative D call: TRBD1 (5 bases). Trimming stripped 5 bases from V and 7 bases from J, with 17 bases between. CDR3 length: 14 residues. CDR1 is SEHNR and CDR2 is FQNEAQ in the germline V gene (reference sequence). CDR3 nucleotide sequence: TGTGCCAGCAGCCTCCGGGAGGGACGGAGTGGCTACACCTTC. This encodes CASSLREGRSGYTF.

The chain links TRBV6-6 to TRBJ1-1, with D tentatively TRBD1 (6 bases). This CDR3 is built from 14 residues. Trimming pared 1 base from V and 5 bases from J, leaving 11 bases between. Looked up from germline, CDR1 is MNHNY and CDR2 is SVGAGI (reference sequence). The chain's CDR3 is CASSYWGLGTEAFF. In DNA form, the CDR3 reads TGTGCCAGCAGTTACTGGGGGCTGGGGACTGAAGCTTTCTTT.

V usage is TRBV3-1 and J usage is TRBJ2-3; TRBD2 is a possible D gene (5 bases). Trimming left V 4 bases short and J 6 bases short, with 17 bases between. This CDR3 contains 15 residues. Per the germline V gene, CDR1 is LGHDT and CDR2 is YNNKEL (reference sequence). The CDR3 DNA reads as TGTGCCAGCAGCCTCCAAAGCGGTTTTAGGGATACGCAGTATTTT. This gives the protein CASSLQSGFRDTQYF.

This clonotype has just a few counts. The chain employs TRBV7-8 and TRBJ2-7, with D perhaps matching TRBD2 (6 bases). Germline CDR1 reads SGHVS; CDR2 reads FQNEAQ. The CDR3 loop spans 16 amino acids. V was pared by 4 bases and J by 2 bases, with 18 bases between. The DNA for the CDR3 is TGTGCCAGCAGCTCACCTCAGGGAGGAGGTCCCTACGAGCAGTACTTC. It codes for CASSSPQGGGPYEQYF.

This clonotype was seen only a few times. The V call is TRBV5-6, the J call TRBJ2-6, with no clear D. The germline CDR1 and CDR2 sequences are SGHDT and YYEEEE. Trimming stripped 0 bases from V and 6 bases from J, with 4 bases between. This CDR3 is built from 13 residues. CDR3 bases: TGTGCCAGCAGCTTGGGGTCGGCCAACGTCCTGACTTTC. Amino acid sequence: CASSLGSANVLTF.

CDR3: CASSPQSGHDGYTF. CDR3 sequence (DNA): TGTGCCAGCAGTCCCCAATCGGGGCACGATGGCTACACCTTC. The genes are TRBV12-3 or TRBV12-4 and TRBJ1-2, with D maybe TRBD1 (5 bases). Trimming cost V 5 bases and J 6 bases, with 16 bases left between them. This CDR3 contains 14 residues.

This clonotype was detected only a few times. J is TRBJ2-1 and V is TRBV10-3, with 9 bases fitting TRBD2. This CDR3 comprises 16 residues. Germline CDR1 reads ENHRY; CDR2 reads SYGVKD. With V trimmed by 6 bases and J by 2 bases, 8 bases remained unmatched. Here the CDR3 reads CAIRATIAGAYNEQFF. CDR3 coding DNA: TGTGCCATCAGGGCAACAATAGCGGGGGCCTACAATGAGCAGTTCTTC.

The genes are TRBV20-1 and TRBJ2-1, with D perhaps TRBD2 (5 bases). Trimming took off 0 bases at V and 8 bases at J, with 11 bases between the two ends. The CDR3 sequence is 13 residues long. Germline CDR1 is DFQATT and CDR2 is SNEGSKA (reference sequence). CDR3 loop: CSARDSRSDEQFF. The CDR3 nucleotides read TGCAGTGCTAGAGATTCCCGTAGCGATGAGCAGTTCTTC.

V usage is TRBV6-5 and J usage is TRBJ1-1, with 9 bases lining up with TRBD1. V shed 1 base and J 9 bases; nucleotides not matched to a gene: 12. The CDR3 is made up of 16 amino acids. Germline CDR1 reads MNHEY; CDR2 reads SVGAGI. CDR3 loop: CASSYWGQGGGLKAFF. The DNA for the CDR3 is TGTGCCAGCAGTTACTGGGGACAGGGCGGGGGACTAAAAGCTTTCTTT.

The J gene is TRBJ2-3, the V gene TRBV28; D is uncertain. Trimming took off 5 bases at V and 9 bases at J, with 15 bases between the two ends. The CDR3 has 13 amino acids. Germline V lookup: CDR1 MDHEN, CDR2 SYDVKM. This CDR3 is CASSPPDSPTQYF. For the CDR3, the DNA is TGTGCCAGCAGTCCCCCCGACTCACCCACGCAGTATTTT.

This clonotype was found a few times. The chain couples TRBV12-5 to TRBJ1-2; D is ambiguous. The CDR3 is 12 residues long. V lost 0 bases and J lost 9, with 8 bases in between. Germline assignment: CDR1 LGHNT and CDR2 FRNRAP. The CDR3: CASGLVYGRYTF. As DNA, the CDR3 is TGTGCTAGTGGTTTGGTATATGGGCGCTACACCTTC.

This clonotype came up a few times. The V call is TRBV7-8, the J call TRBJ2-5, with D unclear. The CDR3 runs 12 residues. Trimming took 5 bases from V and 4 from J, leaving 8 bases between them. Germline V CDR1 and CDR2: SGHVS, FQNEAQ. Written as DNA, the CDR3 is TGTGCCAGCAGCGGAGCCCGAGAGACCCAGTACTTC. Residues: CASSGARETQYF.

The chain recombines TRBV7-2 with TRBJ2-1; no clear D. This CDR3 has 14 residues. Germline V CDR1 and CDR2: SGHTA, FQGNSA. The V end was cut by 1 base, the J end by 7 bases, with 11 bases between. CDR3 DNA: TGTGCCAGCAGCTTAGGGCAGCCCGTGAATGAGCAGTTCTTC. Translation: CASSLGQPVNEQFF.

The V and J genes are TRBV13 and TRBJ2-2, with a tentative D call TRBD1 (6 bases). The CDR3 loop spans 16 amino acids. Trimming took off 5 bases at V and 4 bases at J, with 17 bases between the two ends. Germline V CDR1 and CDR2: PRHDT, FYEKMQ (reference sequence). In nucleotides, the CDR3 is TGTGCCAGCAGCCAACGCACGGGACACCTCACCGGGGAGCTGTTTTTT. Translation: CASSQRTGHLTGELFF.

The CDR3 DNA sequence: TGCGCCAGCAGCCTCCGGACAGGAATGGGAAACACCATATATTTT. Translation gives CASSLRTGMGNTIYF. The chain is built from TRBV4-1 and TRBJ1-3, with 7 bases lining up with TRBD1. CDR1 and CDR2 from the germline V gene are MGHRA and YSYEKL. The CDR3 has 15 amino acids. V lost 4 bases and J lost 4; bases outside the gene matches: 7.

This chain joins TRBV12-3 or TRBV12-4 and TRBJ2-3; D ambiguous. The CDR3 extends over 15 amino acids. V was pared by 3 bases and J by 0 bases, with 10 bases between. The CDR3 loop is CASSFTRTSTDTQYF. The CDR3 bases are TGTGCCAGCAGTTTTACCCGGACGAGCACAGATACGCAGTATTTT.

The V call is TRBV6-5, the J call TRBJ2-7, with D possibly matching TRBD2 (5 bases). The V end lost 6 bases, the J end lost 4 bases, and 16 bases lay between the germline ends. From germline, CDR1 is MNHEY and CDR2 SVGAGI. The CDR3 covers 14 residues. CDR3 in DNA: TGTGCCAGCAGGATAGGAGAGGGATCATACGAGCAGTACGTC. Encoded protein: CASRIGEGSYEQYV.

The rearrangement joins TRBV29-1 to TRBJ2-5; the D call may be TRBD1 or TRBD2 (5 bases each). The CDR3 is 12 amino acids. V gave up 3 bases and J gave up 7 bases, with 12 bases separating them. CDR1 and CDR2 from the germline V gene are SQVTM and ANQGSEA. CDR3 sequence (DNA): TGCAGCGTTGACACTAGTGGGGGGACCCAGTACTTC. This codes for CSVDTSGGTQYF.

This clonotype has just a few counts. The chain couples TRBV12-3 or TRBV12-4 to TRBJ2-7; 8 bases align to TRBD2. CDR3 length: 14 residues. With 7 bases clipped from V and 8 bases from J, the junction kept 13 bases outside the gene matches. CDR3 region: CASKETGGNPKQYF. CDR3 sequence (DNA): TGTGCCAGCAAAGAGACGGGGGGGAATCCCAAGCAGTACTTC.

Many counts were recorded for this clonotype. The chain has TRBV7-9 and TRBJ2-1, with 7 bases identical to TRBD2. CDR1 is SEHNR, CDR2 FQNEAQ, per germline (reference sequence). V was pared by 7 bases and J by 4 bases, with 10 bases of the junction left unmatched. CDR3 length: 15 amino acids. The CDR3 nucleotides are TGTGCCAGCACTGGAGGAGCGGGGTCGTACAATGAGCAGTTCTTC. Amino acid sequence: CASTGGAGSYNEQFF.

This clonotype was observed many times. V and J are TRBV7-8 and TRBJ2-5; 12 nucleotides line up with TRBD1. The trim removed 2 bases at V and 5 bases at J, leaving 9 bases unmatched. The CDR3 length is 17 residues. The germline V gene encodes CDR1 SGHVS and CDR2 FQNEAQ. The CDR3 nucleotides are TGTGCCAGCAGCTTACTTTCTTCGGGGACAGGGGGCGAGACCCAGTACTTC. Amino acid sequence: CASSLLSSGTGGETQYF.

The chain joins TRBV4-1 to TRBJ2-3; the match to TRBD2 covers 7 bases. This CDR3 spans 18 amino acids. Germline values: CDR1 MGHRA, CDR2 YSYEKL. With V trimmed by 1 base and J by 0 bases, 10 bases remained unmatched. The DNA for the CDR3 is TGCGCCAGCAGCCAAGGGGTGGTGGGGGGGTATAGCACAGATACGCAGTATTTT. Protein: CASSQGVVGGYSTDTQYF.

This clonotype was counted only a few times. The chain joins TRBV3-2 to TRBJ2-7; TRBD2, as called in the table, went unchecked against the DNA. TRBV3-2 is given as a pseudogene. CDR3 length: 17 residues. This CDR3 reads CASSQGLAGGSSYEQYF. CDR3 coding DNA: TGTGCCAGCAGCCAAGGACTAGCGGGGGGCAGCTCCTACGAGCAGTACTTC.

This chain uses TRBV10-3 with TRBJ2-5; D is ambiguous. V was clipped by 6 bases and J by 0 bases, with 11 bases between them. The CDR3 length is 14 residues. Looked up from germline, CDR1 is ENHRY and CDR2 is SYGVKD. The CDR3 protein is CAISSGGDQETQYF. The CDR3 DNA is TGTGCCATCAGCTCGGGTGGGGACCAAGAGACCCAGTACTTC.

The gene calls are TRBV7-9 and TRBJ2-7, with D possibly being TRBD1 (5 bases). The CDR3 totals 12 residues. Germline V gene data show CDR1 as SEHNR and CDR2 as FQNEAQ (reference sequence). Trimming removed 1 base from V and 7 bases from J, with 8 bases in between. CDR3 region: CASSLGPGEQYV. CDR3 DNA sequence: TGTGCCAGCAGCTTAGGGCCAGGGGAGCAGTACGTC.

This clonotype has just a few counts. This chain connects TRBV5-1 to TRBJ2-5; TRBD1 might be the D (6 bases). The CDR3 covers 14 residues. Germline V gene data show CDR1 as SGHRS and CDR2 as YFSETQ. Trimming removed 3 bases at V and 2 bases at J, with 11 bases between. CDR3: CASSSTGLQETQYF. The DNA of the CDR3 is TGCGCCAGCAGCTCCACAGGGCTTCAAGAGACCCAGTACTTC.

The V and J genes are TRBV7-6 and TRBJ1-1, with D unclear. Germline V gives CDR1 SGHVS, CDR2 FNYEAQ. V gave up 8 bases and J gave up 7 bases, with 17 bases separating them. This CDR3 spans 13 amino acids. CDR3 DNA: TGTGCCAGCGCAATGGGTTTCCTGGATGAAGCTTTCTTT. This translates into CASAMGFLDEAFF.

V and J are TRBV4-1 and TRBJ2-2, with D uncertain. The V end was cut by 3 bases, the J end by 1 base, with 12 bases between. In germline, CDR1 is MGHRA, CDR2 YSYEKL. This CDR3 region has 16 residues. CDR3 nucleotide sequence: TGCGCCAGCAGCCAGCAAGGTCAGAGGAACACCGGGGAGCTGTTTTTT. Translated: CASSQQGQRNTGELFF.

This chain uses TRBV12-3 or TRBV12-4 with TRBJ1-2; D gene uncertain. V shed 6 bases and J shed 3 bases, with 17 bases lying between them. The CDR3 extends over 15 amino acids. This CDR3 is CASSPNVEDYYGYTF. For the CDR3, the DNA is TGTGCCAGCAGCCCTAACGTGGAGGACTACTATGGCTACACCTTC.

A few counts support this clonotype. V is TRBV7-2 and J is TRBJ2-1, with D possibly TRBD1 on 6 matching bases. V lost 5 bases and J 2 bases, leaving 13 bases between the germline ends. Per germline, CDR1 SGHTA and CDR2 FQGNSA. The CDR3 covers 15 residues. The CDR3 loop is CASSKPGHTYNEQFF. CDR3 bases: TGTGCCAGCAGCAAACCGGGACATACCTACAATGAGCAGTTCTTC. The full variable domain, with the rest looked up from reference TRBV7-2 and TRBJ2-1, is GAGVSQSPSNKVTEKGKDVELRCDPISGHTALYWYRQSLGQGLEFLIYFQGNSAPDKSGLPSDRFSAERTGGSVSTLTIQRTQQEDSAVYLCASSKPGHTYNEQFFGPGTRLTVL.

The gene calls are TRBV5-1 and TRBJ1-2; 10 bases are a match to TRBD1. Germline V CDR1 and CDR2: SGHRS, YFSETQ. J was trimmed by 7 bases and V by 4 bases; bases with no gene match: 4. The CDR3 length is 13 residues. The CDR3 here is CASSVDRGTGYTF. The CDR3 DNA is TGCGCCAGCAGCGTGGACAGGGGGACTGGCTACACCTTC.